These 25 T cell receptor beta chains share one sample of origin, sequenced in a study of T cells after yellow fever vaccination. TCRdb called the 5' RACE reads again in MiXCR, with one record for every CDR3 protein. This table holds 300,000 or so distinct CDR3 sequences, 10% to 15% found once. Sequences were derived from CD4+ T cells sorted from PBMCs, sampled 45 days after the yellow fever booster vaccination. The receptors shown here come from a man aged 25 to 45 who received the YFV17D yellow fever vaccine.

The gene calls are TRBV7-2 and TRBJ2-5; the match to TRBD2 covers 8 bases. J lost 5 bases, V lost 5 bases, and 10 bases had no gene match. The CDR3 loop spans 15 amino acids. The V gene's germline CDR1 is SGHTA and CDR2 FQGNSA. CDR3 in DNA: TGTGCCAGCAGCCAACCGGGAGGGGCTATGGAGACCCAGTACTTC. This codes for CASSQPGGAMETQYF.

The V call is TRBV30, the J call TRBJ2-7, with 8 nucleotides matching TRBD2. The V gene's germline CDR1 is GTSNPN and CDR2 SVGIG (reference sequence). The CDR3 is made up of 13 amino acids. Germline trimming cut 6 bases from V and 0 bases from J; bases unmatched to any gene: 4. CDR3 amino acids: CACAGGPSYEQYF. The CDR3, as DNA: TGTGCCTGTGCGGGAGGCCCCTCCTACGAGCAGTACTTC. The entire variable domain, with the rest obtained from reference TRBV30 and TRBJ2-7, is as follows: SQTIHQWPATLVQPVGSPLSLECTVEGTSNPNLYWYRQAAGRGLQLLFYSVGIGQISSEVPQNLSASRPQDRQFILSSKKLLLSDSGFYLCACAGGPSYEQYFGPGTRLTVT.

The chain carries TRBV4-2 and TRBJ2-3, with D maybe TRBD2 (5 bases). With 1 base removed from V and 0 bases from J, the gap between germline ends came to 8 bases. The germline CDR1 and CDR2 sequences are LGHNA and YNFKEQ. The CDR3 consists of 15 residues. The CDR3 DNA follows: TGTGCCAGCAGCCAAGGCGGACTCAGCACAGATACGCAGTATTTT. Translating gives CASSQGGLSTDTQYF.

This clonotype was seen a handful of times. J is TRBJ2-1 and V is TRBV12-3 or TRBV12-4, with D perhaps being TRBD1 or TRBD2 (7 bases each). This CDR3 contains 15 residues. V was shortened by 6 bases and J by 7 bases, with 19 bases between the two germline ends. The CDR3 protein is CASSERGRGRNEQFF. The CDR3 bases are TGTGCCAGCAGCGAAAGGGGGCGGGGGAGGAATGAGCAGTTCTTC.

The V gene is TRBV9, the J gene TRBJ1-1; D is uncertain. V gave up 0 bases and J gave up 3 bases, with 6 bases separating them. Germline V gene data show CDR1 as SGDLS and CDR2 as YYNGEE. The CDR3 length is 13 residues. The CDR3 is CASSVERYTEAFF. CDR3 coding DNA: TGTGCCAGCAGCGTAGAAAGATACACTGAAGCTTTCTTT.

The chain links TRBV7-8 to TRBJ2-7, with 14 nucleotides matching TRBD2. The CDR3 spans 16 residues. The V segment lost 5 bases and the J segment 4 bases; nucleotides outside the gene matches: 7. The V gene's germline CDR1 is SGHVS and CDR2 FQNEAQ. The CDR3 DNA reads TGTGCCAGCAGCCCCCCGGGGACTAGCGGGAGTTACGAGCAGTACTTC. Translated, it gives CASSPPGTSGSYEQYF.

This clonotype showed up many times. V usage is TRBV7-9 and J usage is TRBJ2-1; 10 bases fit TRBD2. Unmatched junction bases numbered 8, after V lost 5 bases and J lost 7 bases. Germline CDR1 reads SEHNR; CDR2 reads FQNEAQ (reference sequence). The CDR3 is 15 amino acids. CDR3 sequence reads: CASSPPGLARNEQFF. As DNA, the CDR3 is TGTGCCAGCAGCCCCCCGGGACTAGCGCGAAATGAGCAGTTCTTC.

This clonotype was seen a few times. The chain joins TRBV10-3 to TRBJ2-5; perhaps TRBD2 as D (6 bases). Germline CDR1 reads ENHRY; CDR2 reads SYGVKD. The CDR3 loop spans 15 amino acids. Deletions cut 6 bases from V and 5 bases from J, with 19 bases between. The CDR3 sequence is CAIRDGTSPGETQYF. CDR3 sequence (DNA): TGTGCCATCAGAGACGGGACTTCCCCAGGGGAGACCCAGTACTTC.

The rearrangement uses TRBV7-8 and TRBJ2-2, with TRBD2 identical over 9 bases. V gave up 5 bases and J gave up 5 bases; unmatched junction bases: 6. CDR1 is SGHVS and CDR2 is FQNEAQ in the germline V gene. The CDR3 totals 15 residues. In nucleotides, the CDR3 is TGTGCCAGCAGCATTAAGCGGGAGGAGACCGGGGAGCTGTTTTTT. Its protein product is CASSIKREETGELFF.

The chain joins TRBV5-1 to TRBJ2-1, with a possible D match to TRBD2 (6 bases). CDR3 size: 16 residues. Per germline, CDR1 SGHRS and CDR2 YFSETQ. Trimming took off 0 bases at V and 4 bases at J, with 14 bases between the two ends. Here the CDR3 reads CASSLARLGSYNEQFF. For the CDR3, the DNA is TGCGCCAGCAGCTTGGCGCGACTAGGATCATACAATGAGCAGTTCTTC.

CDR3 coding DNA: TGTGCCAGCAGCTTCCGGGTGTCCTACGAGCAGTACTTC. Translating gives CASSFRVSYEQYF. The rearrangement joins TRBV7-8 to TRBJ2-7; no clear D gene. CDR3 length: 13 residues. CDR1 is SGHVS, CDR2 FQNEAQ, per germline. V lost 3 bases and J 1 base, leaving 7 bases between the germline ends.

This chain connects TRBV15 to TRBJ2-1; 9 bases agree with TRBD2. The ends lost 6 bases at V and 3 bases at J; junction bases unmatched: 3. Germline lookup yields CDR1 LNHNV and CDR2 YYDKDF (reference sequence). The CDR3 consists of 14 residues. The CDR3 nucleotides are TGTGCCACCAGTGGAGCGGGAGGCTACAATGAGCAGTTCTTC. Translated: CATSGAGGYNEQFF.

Regarding this clonotype: One end of the junction fails to match germline, which may point to a read error. The genes are TRBV28 and TRBJ2-7, with 7 bases fitting TRBD2. The CDR3 is made up of 15 amino acids. Germline V gene data show CDR1 as MDHEN and CDR2 as SYDVKM. CDR3 amino acids: CASKRGGGRSYEKYF. CDR3 DNA sequence: TGTGCCAGCAAGAGGGGCGGGGGAAGGAGTTACGAGAAGTACTTC.

This clonotype was detected only a few times. This chain links TRBV7-2 with TRBJ2-7, with unresolved D. Deletions cut 6 bases from V and 3 bases from J, with 12 bases between. Germline loops: CDR1 SGHTA, CDR2 FQGNSA. The CDR3 consists of 13 residues. For the CDR3, the DNA is TGTGCCAGCAGACAAGGGCCAAGCTACGAGCAGTACTTC. This gives the protein CASRQGPSYEQYF.

This clonotype was counted at least ten times. The chain recombines TRBV20-1 with TRBJ2-7; 9 bases are a match to TRBD1. V was pared by 6 bases and J by 9 bases, with 12 bases of the junction left unmatched. Per the germline V gene, CDR1 is DFQATT and CDR2 is SNEGSKA (reference sequence). The CDR3 runs to 13 residues. CDR3 DNA sequence: TGCAGTGCACCGCCTGGACAGGGGTTGGTGCAGTACTTC. It specifies CSAPPGQGLVQYF.

The chain carries TRBV7-6 and TRBJ2-7; D may be TRBD1 (6 bases). The CDR3 extends over 13 amino acids. V lost 5 bases and J lost 7, with 15 bases in between. CDR1 and CDR2 from the germline V gene are SGHVS and FNYEAQ. This chain's CDR3 is CASSGRDTVEQYF. CDR3 DNA: TGTGCCAGCAGCGGAAGGGACACCGTAGAGCAGTACTTC.

On this clonotype itself: Since a much larger clone is just one base distant, this may be a read error. The missing conserved phenylalanine or tryptophan at the end of this CDR3 makes a read error likely. The rearrangement joins TRBV7-9 to TRBJ1-5; possible D gene TRBD1, 6 bases. V was shortened by 7 bases and J by 6 bases, with 16 bases between the two germline ends. CDR3 length: 14 amino acids. Germline lookup yields CDR1 SEHNR and CDR2 FQNEAQ (reference sequence). The CDR3 is CASTGTNSGQPQHL. The CDR3 nucleotides read TGTGCCAGCACCGGGACAAACTCGGGTCAGCCCCAGCATCTT.

The V and J genes are TRBV27 and TRBJ2-7; TRBD2 matches 10 bases. The CDR3 consists of 15 residues. Trimming removed 4 bases from V and 3 bases from J; junction bases left unmatched: 6. The germline CDR1 and CDR2 sequences are MNHEY and SMNVEV (reference sequence). The CDR3 protein is CASSWEAGGIYEQYF. For the CDR3, the DNA is TGTGCCAGCAGTTGGGAAGCGGGAGGGATCTACGAGCAGTACTTC.

This clonotype was seen a handful of times. The chain links TRBV6-5 to TRBJ1-2; no definite D call. The CDR3 extends over 11 amino acids. The germline V gene has CDR1 MNHEY and CDR2 SVGAGI. Deletions cut 2 bases from V and 13 bases from J, with 11 bases between. The CDR3 DNA is TGTGCCAGCAGTTACCGAGGAGTTCCCACCTTC. As protein: CASSYRGVPTF.

V and J are TRBV28 and TRBJ2-7; TRBD1 might be the D (5 bases). Germline V gives CDR1 MDHEN, CDR2 SYDVKM. This CDR3 is 13 amino acids long. V lost 6 bases to trimming and J lost 6 bases, with 15 bases between them. CDR3 bases: TGTGCCAGCAGGCGAGCAGGGCTATTCGAGCAGTACTTC. Translated: CASRRAGLFEQYF.

In its sample, this clonotype was seen many times. This chain links TRBV7-9 with TRBJ2-7; D not resolved. Per the germline V gene, CDR1 is SEHNR and CDR2 is FQNEAQ (reference sequence). The CDR3 totals 11 residues. The V and J ends lost 8 bases and 3 bases respectively, with 8 bases between them. CDR3: CASSPNYEQYF. CDR3 coding DNA: TGTGCCAGCTCACCAAACTACGAGCAGTACTTC.

This clonotype has a handful of counts. The V gene is TRBV3-1, the J gene TRBJ2-7; 9 bases match TRBD1. Germline V gene data show CDR1 as LGHDT and CDR2 as YNNKEL (reference sequence). J was trimmed by 1 base and V by 4 bases; bases with no gene match: 8. This CDR3 has 16 amino acids. CDR3 bases: TGTGCCAGCAGCCCTGTAGGACAGGGGCCTTCCTACGAGCAGTACTTC. It codes for CASSPVGQGPSYEQYF.

V is TRBV7-2 and J is TRBJ2-7; 14 bases are shared with TRBD2. V trimming: 5 bases; J trimming: 7 bases; junction bases outside the gene matches: 4. Germline lookup yields CDR1 SGHTA and CDR2 FQGNSA. The CDR3 extends over 14 amino acids. CDR3 sequence (DNA): TGTGCCAGCAGCAGCGGACTAGCGGGGGGTGAGCAGTACTTC. Translating it yields CASSSGLAGGEQYF.

In the case of this clonotype: A read error may account for a junction end that differs from germline. The chain joins TRBV20-1 to TRBJ2-2; tentative D call: TRBD1 (5 bases). The CDR3 runs 15 residues. Germline loops: CDR1 DFQATT, CDR2 SNEGSKA (reference sequence). CDR3 loop: CSARTQGSNSGELFF. The CDR3 region has the DNA TGCAGTGCTAGGACCCAGGGCTCGAACAGCGGGGAGCTGTTTTTT.

The rearrangement joins TRBV5-1 to TRBJ2-3, with 7 bases matching TRBD1. The CDR3 runs 16 residues. The V segment lost 6 bases and the J segment 2 bases; nucleotides outside the gene matches: 12. Germline V gene sequence: CDR1 SGHRS, CDR2 YFSETQ. CDR3 in amino acids: CASILTGKLFTDTQYF. CDR3 nucleotide sequence: TGCGCCAGCATCCTGACAGGGAAACTCTTCACAGATACGCAGTATTTT.